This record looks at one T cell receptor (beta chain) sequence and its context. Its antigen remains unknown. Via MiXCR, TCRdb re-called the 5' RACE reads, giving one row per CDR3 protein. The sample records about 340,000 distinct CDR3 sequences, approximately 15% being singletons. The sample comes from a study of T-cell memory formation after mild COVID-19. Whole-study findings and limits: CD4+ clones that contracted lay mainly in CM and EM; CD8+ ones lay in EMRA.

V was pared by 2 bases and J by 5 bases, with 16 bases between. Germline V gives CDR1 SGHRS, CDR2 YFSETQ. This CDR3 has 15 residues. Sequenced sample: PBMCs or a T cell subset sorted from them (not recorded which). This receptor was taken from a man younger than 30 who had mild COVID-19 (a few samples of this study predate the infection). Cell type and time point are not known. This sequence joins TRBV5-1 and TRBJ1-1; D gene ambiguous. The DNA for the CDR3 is TGCGCCAGCAGCTTTGGTGCGGGTTCGAATACTGAAGCTTTCTTT. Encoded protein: CASSFGAGSNTEAFF.